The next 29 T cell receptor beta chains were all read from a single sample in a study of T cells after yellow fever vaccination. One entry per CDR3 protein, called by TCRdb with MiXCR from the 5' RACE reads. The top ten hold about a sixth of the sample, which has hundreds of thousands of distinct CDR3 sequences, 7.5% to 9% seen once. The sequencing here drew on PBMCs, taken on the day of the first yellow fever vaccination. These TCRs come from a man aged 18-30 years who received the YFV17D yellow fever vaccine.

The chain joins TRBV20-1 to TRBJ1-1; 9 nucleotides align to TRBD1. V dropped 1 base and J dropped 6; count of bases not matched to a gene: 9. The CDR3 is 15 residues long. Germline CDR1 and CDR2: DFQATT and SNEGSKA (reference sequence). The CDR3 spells CSARGPDRGVSEAFF. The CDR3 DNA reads TGCAGTGCTAGAGGGCCGGACAGGGGAGTCTCTGAAGCTTTCTTT.

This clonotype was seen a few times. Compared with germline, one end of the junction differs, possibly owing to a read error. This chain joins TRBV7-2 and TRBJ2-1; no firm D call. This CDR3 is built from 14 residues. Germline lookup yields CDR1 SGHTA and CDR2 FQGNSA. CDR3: CASSSMGPVTEQFF. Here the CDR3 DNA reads TGTGCAAGCAGCTCAATGGGCCCAGTCACTGAGCAGTTCTTC.

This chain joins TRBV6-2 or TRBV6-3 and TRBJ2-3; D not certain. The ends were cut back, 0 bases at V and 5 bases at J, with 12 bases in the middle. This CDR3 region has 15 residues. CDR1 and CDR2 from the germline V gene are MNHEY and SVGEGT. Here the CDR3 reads CASSYSTPRGDTQYF. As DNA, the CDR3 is TGTGCCAGCAGTTACTCGACCCCGAGAGGAGATACGCAGTATTTT.

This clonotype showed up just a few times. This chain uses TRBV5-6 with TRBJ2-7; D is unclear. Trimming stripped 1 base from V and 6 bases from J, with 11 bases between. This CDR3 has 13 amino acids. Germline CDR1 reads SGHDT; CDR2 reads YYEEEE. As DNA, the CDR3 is TGTGCCAGCAGCTTGTATAGGACGGGCGAGCAGTACGTC. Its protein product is CASSLYRTGEQYV.

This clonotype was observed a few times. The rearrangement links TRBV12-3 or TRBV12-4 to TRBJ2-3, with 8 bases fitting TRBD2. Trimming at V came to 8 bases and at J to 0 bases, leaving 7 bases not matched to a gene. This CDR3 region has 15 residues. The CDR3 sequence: CASGAGDSSTDTQYF. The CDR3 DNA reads TGTGCCAGCGGAGCGGGGGACTCTAGCACAGATACGCAGTATTTT.

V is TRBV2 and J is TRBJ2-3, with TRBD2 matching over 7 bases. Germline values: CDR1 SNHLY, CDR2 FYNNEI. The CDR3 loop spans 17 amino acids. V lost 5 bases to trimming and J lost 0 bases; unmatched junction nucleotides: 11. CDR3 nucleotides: TGTGCCAGCAGTATATCAACTAGCGAGTGGAGCACAGATACGCAGTATTTT. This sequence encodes CASSISTSEWSTDTQYF.

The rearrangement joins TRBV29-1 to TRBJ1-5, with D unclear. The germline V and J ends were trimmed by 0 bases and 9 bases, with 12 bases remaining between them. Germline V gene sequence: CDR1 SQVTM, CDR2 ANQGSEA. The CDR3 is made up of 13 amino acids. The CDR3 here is CSVEETAGGPQHF. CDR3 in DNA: TGCAGCGTTGAAGAAACGGCGGGTGGGCCCCAGCATTTT.

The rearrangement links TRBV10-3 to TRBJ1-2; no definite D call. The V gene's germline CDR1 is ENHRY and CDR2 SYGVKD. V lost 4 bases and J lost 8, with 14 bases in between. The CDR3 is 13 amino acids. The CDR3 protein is CAISGPVPWGYTF. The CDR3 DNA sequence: TGTGCCATCAGTGGACCGGTTCCCTGGGGCTACACCTTC.

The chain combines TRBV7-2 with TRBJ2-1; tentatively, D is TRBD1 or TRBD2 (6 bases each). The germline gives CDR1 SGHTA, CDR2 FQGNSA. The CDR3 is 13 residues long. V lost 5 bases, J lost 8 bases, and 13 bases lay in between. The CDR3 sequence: CASSRSGAYEQFF. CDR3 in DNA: TGTGCCAGCAGCCGGTCGGGGGCATATGAGCAGTTCTTC.

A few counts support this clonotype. The CDR3 coding sequence is TGCAGCGTTGAAGAAAATATCGGCAGACTCACAGATACGCAGTATTTT. This codes for CSVEENIGRLTDTQYF. J is TRBJ2-3 and V is TRBV29-1; D unclear. Germline V gene lookup returns CDR1 SQVTM and CDR2 ANQGSEA. The V end was cut by 0 bases, the J end by 2 bases, with 15 bases between. The CDR3 runs to 16 residues.

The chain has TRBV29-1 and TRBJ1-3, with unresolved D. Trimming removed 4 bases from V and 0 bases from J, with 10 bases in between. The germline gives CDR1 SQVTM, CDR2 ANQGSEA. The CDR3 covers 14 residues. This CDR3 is CSVVVGSSGNTIYF. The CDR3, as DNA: TGCAGCGTTGTTGTCGGCAGCTCTGGAAACACCATATATTTT.

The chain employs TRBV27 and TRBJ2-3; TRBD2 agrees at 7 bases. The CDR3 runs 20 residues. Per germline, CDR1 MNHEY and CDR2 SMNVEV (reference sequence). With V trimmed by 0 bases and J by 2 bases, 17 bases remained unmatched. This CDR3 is CASSLSISTPRGDVTDTQYF. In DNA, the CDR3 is TGTGCCAGCAGTTTATCGATTTCGACTCCCCGGGGGGACGTCACAGATACGCAGTATTTT.

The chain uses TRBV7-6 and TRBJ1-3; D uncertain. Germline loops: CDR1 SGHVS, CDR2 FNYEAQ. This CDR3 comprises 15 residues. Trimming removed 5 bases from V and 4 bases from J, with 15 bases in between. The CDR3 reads CASSDPRRSGNTIYF. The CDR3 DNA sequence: TGTGCCAGCAGCGATCCCCGGCGCTCCGGAAACACCATATATTTT.

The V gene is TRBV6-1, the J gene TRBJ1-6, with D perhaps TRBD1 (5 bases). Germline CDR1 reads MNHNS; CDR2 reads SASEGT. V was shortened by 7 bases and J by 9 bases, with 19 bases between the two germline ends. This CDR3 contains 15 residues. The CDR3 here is CASKSWGYATSPLHF. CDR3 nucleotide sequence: TGTGCCAGCAAGTCTTGGGGCTATGCGACTTCACCCCTCCACTTT.

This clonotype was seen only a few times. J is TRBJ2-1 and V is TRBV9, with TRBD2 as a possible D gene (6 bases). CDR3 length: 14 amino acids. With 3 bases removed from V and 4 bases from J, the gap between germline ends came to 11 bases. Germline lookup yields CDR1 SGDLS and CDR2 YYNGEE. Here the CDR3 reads CASSARLEYNEQFF. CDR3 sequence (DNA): TGTGCCAGCAGCGCCCGACTAGAATACAATGAGCAGTTCTTC.

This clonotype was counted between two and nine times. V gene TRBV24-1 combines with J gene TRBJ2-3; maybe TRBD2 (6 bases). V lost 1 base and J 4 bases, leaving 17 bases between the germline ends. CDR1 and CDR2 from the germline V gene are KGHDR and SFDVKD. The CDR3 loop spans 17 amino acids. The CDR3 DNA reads TGTGCCACCAGTGATTTTGCCGGCGGGGTCTCCTCAGATACGCAGTATTTT. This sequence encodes CATSDFAGGVSSDTQYF.

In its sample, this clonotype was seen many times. CDR3 residues: CASSAGGRGGYEQYF. CDR3 DNA: TGCGCCAGCAGCGCCGGAGGTAGGGGGGGCTACGAGCAGTACTTC. This chain joins TRBV5-1 and TRBJ2-7; D may be TRBD2 (7 bases). Germline V gives CDR1 SGHRS, CDR2 YFSETQ. Between the trimmed V and J ends, which lost 4 bases and 3 bases, there was a span of 17 bases. The CDR3 runs 15 residues. Combining the CDR3 with reference TRBV5-1 and TRBJ2-7 gives the whole variable domain KAGVTQTPRYLIKTRGQQVTLSCSPISGHRSVSWYQQTPGQGLQFLFEYFSETQRNKGNFPGRFSGRQFSNSRSEMNVSTLELGDSALYLCASSAGGRGGYEQYFGPGTRLTVT.

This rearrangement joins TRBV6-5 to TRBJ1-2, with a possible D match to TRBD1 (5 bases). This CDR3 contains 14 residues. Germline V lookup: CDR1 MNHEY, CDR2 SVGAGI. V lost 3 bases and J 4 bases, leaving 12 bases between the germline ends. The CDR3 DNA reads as TGTGCCAGCAGTTATGAATCAGGGTTCTATGGCTACACCTTC. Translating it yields CASSYESGFYGYTF.

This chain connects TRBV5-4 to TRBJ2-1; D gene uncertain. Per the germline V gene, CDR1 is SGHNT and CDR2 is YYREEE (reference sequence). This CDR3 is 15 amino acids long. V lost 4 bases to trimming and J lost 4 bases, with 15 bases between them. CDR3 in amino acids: CASSPQVMGYNEQFF. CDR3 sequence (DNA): TGTGCCAGCAGCCCTCAGGTTATGGGGTACAATGAGCAGTTCTTC.

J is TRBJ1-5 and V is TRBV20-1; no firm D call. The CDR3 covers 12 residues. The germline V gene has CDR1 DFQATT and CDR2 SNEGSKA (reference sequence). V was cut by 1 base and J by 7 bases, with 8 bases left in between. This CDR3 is CSARASGQPQHF. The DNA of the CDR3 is TGCAGTGCTAGAGCGAGCGGCCAGCCCCAGCATTTT.

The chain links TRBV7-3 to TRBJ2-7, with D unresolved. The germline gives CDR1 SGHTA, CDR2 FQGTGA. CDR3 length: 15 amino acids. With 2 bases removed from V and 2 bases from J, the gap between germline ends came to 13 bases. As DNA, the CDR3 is TGTGCCAGCAGCTTAGACGGACGAACTACCTACGAGCAGTACTTC. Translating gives CASSLDGRTTYEQYF.

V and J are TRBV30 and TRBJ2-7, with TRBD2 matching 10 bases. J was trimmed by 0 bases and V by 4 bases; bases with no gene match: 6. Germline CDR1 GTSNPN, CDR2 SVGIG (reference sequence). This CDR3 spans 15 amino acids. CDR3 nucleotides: TGTGCCTGGATTAGGACTAGCGGCGTCTCCTACGAGCAGTACTTC. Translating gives CAWIRTSGVSYEQYF.

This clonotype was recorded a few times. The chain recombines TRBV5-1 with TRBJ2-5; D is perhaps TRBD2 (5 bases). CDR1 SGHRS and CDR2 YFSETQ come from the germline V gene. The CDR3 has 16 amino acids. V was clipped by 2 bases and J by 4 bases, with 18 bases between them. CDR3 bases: TGCGCCAGCAGCTTTCAGCCCCGGGATGGTGGAGAGACCCAGTACTTC. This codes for CASSFQPRDGGETQYF.

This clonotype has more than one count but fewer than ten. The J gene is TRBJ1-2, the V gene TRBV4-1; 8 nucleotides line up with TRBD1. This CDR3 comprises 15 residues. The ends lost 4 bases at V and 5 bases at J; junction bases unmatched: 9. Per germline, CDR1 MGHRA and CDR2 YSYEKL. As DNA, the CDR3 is TGCGCCAGCAGCCCATACGACAGGGGCGGTTATGGCTACACCTTC. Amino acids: CASSPYDRGGYGYTF.

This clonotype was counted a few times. CDR3 coding DNA: TGTGCCATCAGCGGGACAGGGAGACTTGGAAACACCATATATTTT. This codes for CAISGTGRLGNTIYF. The chain combines TRBV10-3 with TRBJ1-3; 9 bases are shared with TRBD1. V was clipped by 6 bases and J by 3 bases; unmatched bases: 6. The CDR3 runs to 15 residues. CDR1 is ENHRY and CDR2 is SYGVKD in the germline V gene.

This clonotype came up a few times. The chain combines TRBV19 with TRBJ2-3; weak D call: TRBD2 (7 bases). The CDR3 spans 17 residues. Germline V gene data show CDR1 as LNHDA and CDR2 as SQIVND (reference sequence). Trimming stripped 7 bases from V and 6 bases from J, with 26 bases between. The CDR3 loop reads CASKDNAGRGLWDTQYF. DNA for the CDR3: TGTGCCAGTAAAGACAACGCGGGGCGGGGGCTATGGGATACGCAGTATTTT.

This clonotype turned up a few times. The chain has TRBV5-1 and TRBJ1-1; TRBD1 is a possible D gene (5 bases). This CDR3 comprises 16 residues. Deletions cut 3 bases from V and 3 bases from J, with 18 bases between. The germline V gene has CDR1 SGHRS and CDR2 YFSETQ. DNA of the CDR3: TGCGCCAGCAGCTGGCAGGGTCTTAACTTGGACACTGAAGCTTTCTTT. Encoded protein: CASSWQGLNLDTEAFF.

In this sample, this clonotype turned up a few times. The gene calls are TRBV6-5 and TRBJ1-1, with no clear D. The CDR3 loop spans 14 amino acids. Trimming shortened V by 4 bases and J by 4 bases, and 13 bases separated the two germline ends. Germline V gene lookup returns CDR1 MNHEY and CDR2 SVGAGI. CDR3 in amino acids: CASSWVAEGTEAFF. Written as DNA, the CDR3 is TGTGCCAGCAGTTGGGTCGCGGAGGGCACTGAAGCTTTCTTT.

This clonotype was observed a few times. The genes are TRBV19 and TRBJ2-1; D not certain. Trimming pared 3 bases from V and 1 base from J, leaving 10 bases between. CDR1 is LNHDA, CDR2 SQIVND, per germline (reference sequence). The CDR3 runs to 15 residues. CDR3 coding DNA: TGTGCCAGTAGTATCTTCACGGATTCCTACAATGAGCAGTTCTTC. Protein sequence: CASSIFTDSYNEQFF.